A single sample is the source of the 8 T cell receptor beta chains below, sequenced in a study of identical twins. TCRdb itself ran the 5' RACE reads through MiXCR, one entry per CDR3 protein. The repertoire holds roughly 350,000 distinct CDR3 sequences, with around 9.7% as singletons. Material for sequencing was naive T cells sorted from blood. These receptors were collected from a woman between 50 and 59 years old in good health.

The chain links TRBV10-3 to TRBJ1-5; D not resolved. Trimming took off 3 bases at V and 6 bases at J, with 12 bases between the two ends. The germline gives CDR1 ENHRY, CDR2 SYGVKD. This CDR3 comprises 14 residues. The CDR3 sequence is CAISEPTRGQPQHF. In DNA, the CDR3 is TGTGCCATCAGTGAACCCACACGTGGTCAGCCCCAGCATTTT.

V and J are TRBV15 and TRBJ1-1; D is unclear. From germline, CDR1 is LNHNV and CDR2 YYDKDF (reference sequence). The CDR3 has 14 residues. Trimming removed 1 base from V and 5 bases from J, with 11 bases in between. The CDR3 coding sequence is TGTGCCACCAGCAGAGTCGACACCCCGACTGAAGCTTTCTTT. Protein product: CATSRVDTPTEAFF.

V is TRBV2 and J is TRBJ2-5; the D call may be TRBD1 or TRBD2 (6 bases each). Trimming shortened V by 4 bases and J by 3 bases, and 15 bases separated the two germline ends. There are 15 residues in the CDR3. The germline CDR1 and CDR2 sequences are SNHLY and FYNNEI. The CDR3 region is CASSANLGGKETQYF. The CDR3 coding sequence is TGTGCCAGCAGTGCCAACTTGGGGGGCAAAGAGACCCAGTACTTC.

This clonotype was seen repeatedly, ten times or more. The V gene is TRBV27, the J gene TRBJ2-5; D gene uncertain. V was trimmed by 0 bases and J by 1 base, leaving 15 bases between them. Germline CDR1 is MNHEY and CDR2 is SMNVEV (reference sequence). This CDR3 spans 17 amino acids. This CDR3 reads CASSLSGPRSLQETQYF. The CDR3 DNA sequence: TGTGCCAGCAGTTTATCGGGTCCCCGGAGCCTCCAAGAGACCCAGTACTTC.

This clonotype has only a few counts. The CDR3 bases are TGTGCCAGCAGCAATCGGTCCTACGAGCAGTACTTC. It specifies CASSNRSYEQYF. V usage is TRBV21-1 and J usage is TRBJ2-7. TRBV21-1 is described as a pseudogene. The CDR3 spans 12 residues.

This clonotype was counted between two and nine times. The V gene is TRBV12-3 or TRBV12-4, the J gene TRBJ2-2; weak D call: TRBD1 (5 bases). Between the trimmed V and J ends, which lost 1 base and 4 bases, there was a span of 10 bases. This CDR3 is 15 amino acids long. CDR3 residues: CASSLGRAPTGELFF. DNA for the CDR3: TGTGCCAGCAGTTTAGGCAGGGCTCCCACCGGGGAGCTGTTTTTT.

The table lists this clonotype with many counts. J is TRBJ1-1 and V is TRBV5-5; D remains ambiguous. The V end lost 3 bases, the J end lost 5 bases, and 20 bases lay between the germline ends. From germline, CDR1 is SGHKS and CDR2 YYEKEE (reference sequence). The CDR3 spans 16 residues. CDR3 bases: TGTGCCAGCAGCTCCCTCCCCCTTGCCCTTGGGACTGAAGCTTTCTTT. This translates into CASSSLPLALGTEAFF.

This clonotype was seen repeatedly, ten times or more. This chain links TRBV24-1 with TRBJ2-7, with 8 bases matching TRBD1. Germline values: CDR1 KGHDR, CDR2 SFDVKD. The V and J ends lost 2 bases and 3 bases, in that order; junction bases with no gene match: 2. This CDR3 is built from 14 residues. The CDR3 sequence: CATSDSGQGYEQYF. CDR3 DNA sequence: TGTGCCACCAGTGATTCTGGACAGGGCTACGAGCAGTACTTC.